This section outlines one T cell receptor (beta chain) sequence together with its context. This sample was included in a study of blood T cell repertoires in COVID-19. Study background: The United States, Italy and Spain provided the acute and convalescent COVID-19 samples. PBMCs, B-cell-depleted T cells, or T cells were the source of the cDNA or gDNA that made up the material.

The data were produced by immunoSEQ multiplex PCR, yet TCRdb's version contains in-frame clones alone and is incomplete. This sample yields over 450,000 clones, of which 89% are seen a single time; roughly 0.84% belongs to the top ten. CDR1 and CDR2 (germline): MNHEY, SVGEGT. The CDR3 sequence is 15 residues long. J was trimmed by 5 bases and V by 5 bases; bases with no gene match: 7. The Seattle site enrolled patients during active infection and followed them longitudinally. The TCR was taken from a man aged 18 to 35 with COVID-19, enrolled during active disease. The sequencing input was peripheral blood. This sequence joins TRBV6-2 or TRBV6-3 and TRBJ1-5; TRBD1 agrees at 9 bases. The CDR3 spells CASSPGTGLYQPQHF. For the CDR3, the DNA is TGTGCCAGCAGTCCCGGGACAGGGTTGTATCAGCCCCAGCATTTT.